This TCR beta chain appears in the sequencing data of a study of blood T cell repertoires in COVID-19. Background on the study: COVID-19 samples, acute and convalescent, were from the United States, Italy and Spain. Nucleic acid was either cDNA or gDNA, and it came from T cells, B-cell-depleted T cells, or PBMCs.

Germline loops: CDR1 LGHDT, CDR2 YNNKEL (reference sequence). This CDR3 contains 13 residues. With 0 bases removed from V and 7 bases from J, the gap between germline ends came to 7 bases. TCRdb's copy holds only in-frame clones and misses some; the assay was immunoSEQ multiplex PCR. The sample yields about 69,000 clones, approximately 90% seen once. Specimen: peripheral blood. V is TRBV3-1 (or the pseudogene TRBV3-2) and J is TRBJ1-5; D is ambiguous. The TCR sequence derives from a man aged 25 to 40 with acute or convalescent COVID-19. The CDR3 nucleotides are TGTGCCAGCAGCCAAGATCTGAGACAGCCCCAGCATTTT. It is translated as CASSQDLRQPQHF.